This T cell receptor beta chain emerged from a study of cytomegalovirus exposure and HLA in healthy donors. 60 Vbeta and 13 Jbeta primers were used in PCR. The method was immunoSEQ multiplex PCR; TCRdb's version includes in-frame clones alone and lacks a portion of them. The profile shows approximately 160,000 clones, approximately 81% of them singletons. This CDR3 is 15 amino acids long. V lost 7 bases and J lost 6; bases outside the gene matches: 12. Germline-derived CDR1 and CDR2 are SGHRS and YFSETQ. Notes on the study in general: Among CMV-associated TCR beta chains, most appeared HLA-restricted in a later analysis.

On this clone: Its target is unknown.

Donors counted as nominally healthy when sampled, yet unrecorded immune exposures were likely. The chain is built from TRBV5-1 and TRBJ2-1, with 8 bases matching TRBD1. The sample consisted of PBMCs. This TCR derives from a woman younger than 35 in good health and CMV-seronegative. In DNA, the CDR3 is TGCGCCAGCGGATTAACCACAGGGGGGATCAATGAGCAGTTCTTC. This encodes CASGLTTGGINEQFF.